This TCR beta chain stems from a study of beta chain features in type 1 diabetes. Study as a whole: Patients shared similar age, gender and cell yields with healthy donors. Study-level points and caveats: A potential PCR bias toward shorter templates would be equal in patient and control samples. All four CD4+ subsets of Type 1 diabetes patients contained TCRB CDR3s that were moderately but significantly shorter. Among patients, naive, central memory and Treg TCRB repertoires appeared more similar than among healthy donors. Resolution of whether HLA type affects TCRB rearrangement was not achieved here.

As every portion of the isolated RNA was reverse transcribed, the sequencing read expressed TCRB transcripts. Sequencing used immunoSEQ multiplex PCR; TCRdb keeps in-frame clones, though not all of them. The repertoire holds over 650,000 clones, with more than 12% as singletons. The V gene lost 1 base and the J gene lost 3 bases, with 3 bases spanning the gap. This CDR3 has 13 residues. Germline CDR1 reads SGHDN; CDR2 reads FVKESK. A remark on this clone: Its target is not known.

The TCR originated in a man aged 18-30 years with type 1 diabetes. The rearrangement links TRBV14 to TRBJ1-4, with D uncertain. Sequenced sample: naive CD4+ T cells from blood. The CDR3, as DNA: TGTGCCAGCAGCCAAGGTGCTAATGAAAAACTGTTTTTT. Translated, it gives CASSQGANEKLFF.